Here is one T cell receptor (beta chain) with its context. What it recognizes is unknown. The data were taken from a study of cytomegalovirus exposure and HLA in healthy donors. Germline values: CDR1 MDHEN, CDR2 SYDVKM. The V and J ends lost 2 bases and 3 bases respectively, with 5 bases between them. The CDR3 extends over 12 amino acids. Study-level findings and limits: Presence/absence analyses assumed roughly uniform sequencing depth across donors. One variant, a missense change in DCLRE1C, was linked in a later analysis to TCR beta V- and J-gene trimming. Later, an analysis showed that TCR beta chains associated with HLA were more clonally expanded than others that were equally common.

Amplification used 60 Vbeta primers and 13 Jbeta primers. Method: immunoSEQ multiplex PCR; TCRdb's copy keeps in-frame clones and lacks some. The table records around 200,000 clones, almost 80% of them present only once. The origin of this receptor is a male donor in good health and CMV-seronegative. The rearrangement links TRBV28 to TRBJ2-7; D remains ambiguous. The source material was PBMCs. The CDR3 loop is CASSLIFYEQYF. In nucleotides, the CDR3 is TGTGCCAGCAGTTTAATCTTCTACGAGCAGTACTTC.